The clone carrying this TCR beta chain was detected many times. The data stem from a study of type 1 and type 2 diabetes patients. The V end lost 3 bases, the J end lost 2 bases, and 7 bases lay between the germline ends. CDR3 length: 13 residues. Amplification started from genomic DNA. The TCR beta CDR3 region was amplified using 30 forward and 13 reverse primers. TCRdb fed the multiplex PCR reads into MiXCR, producing one record per CDR3 protein. Among some 250,000 distinct CDR3 sequences, around 50% were seen once, and the ten largest hold roughly an eighth. V usage is TRBV12-3 or TRBV12-4 and J usage is TRBJ2-5; D call uncertain. Sequenced material: peripheral blood mononuclear cells (PBMCs). The receptor comes from a man aged 18 to 30 with type 2 diabetes. CDR3 in DNA: TGTGCCAGCAGTTTCCCATTGCAAGAGACCCAGTACTTC. This translates into CASSFPLQETQYF.